The 25 T cell receptor beta chains below all came from one sample that was sequenced in a study of identical twins. MiXCR was run by TCRdb on the 5' RACE reads, yielding one entry per CDR3 protein. The repertoire holds hundreds of thousands of distinct CDR3 sequences, 21% seen once, with about 4.5% in the top ten. These data are also associated with another study on T cells expressing NK-cell markers.

Material for sequencing was PBMCs. These receptors all come from a woman under 30 in good health.

The chain employs TRBV6-5 and TRBJ2-7; D remains unclear. V lost 2 bases and J lost 2, with 13 bases in between. There are 15 residues in the CDR3. The germline V gene encodes CDR1 MNHEY and CDR2 SVGAGI. The CDR3 bases are TGTGCCAGCAGTTACACCTCGGGTCATACCTACGAGCAGTACTTC. This codes for CASSYTSGHTYEQYF.

The chain carries TRBV19 and TRBJ2-7, with 7 bases fitting TRBD1. The CDR3 is 16 amino acids. V gave up 2 bases and J gave up 0 bases; unmatched junction bases: 7. Germline CDR1 reads LNHDA; CDR2 reads SQIVND (reference sequence). This chain's CDR3 is CASSITPGQPSYEQYF. CDR3 DNA: TGTGCCAGTAGTATAACCCCGGGACAGCCCTCCTACGAGCAGTACTTC.

As DNA, the CDR3 is TGCGCCAGCAGCTTGGAGGGTGGCCCTGGGGCCAACGTCCTGACTTTC. Amino acids: CASSLEGGPGANVLTF. The chain employs TRBV5-1 and TRBJ2-6; D remains ambiguous. This CDR3 is built from 16 residues. V was cut by 0 bases and J by 2 bases, with 9 bases left in between. In germline, CDR1 is SGHRS, CDR2 YFSETQ.

The chain uses TRBV6-1 and TRBJ2-2; 12 nucleotides match TRBD2. This CDR3 comprises 16 residues. CDR1 and CDR2 (germline): MNHNS, SASEGT. With 6 bases clipped from V and 3 bases from J, the junction kept 5 bases outside the gene matches. CDR3 coding DNA: TGTGCCAGCAGATCGGGACTAGCGGGCTACACCGGGGAGCTGTTTTTT. It specifies CASRSGLAGYTGELFF.

This clonotype occurred a few times. The chain carries TRBV3-1 and TRBJ2-7, with D unresolved. Germline V gene data show CDR1 as LGHDT and CDR2 as YNNKEL (reference sequence). V dropped 0 bases and J dropped 8 bases, with 8 bases sitting between them. The CDR3 contains 12 residues. The CDR3 protein is CASSQDGFQQYF. In nucleotides, the CDR3 is TGTGCCAGCAGCCAAGATGGGTTTCAGCAGTACTTC.

This clonotype was detected only a few times. The CDR3 DNA sequence: TGTGCCAGCAGCTTAGATGGACTAGCGGGAGGATCCTTCGCCTACGAGCAGTACTTC. This gives the protein CASSLDGLAGGSFAYEQYF. The V and J genes are TRBV11-2 and TRBJ2-7; TRBD2 agrees at 14 bases. V lost 0 bases and J lost 2; bases outside the gene matches: 9. This CDR3 comprises 19 residues. CDR1 and CDR2 from the germline V gene are SGHAT and FQNNGV.

The rearrangement links TRBV14 to TRBJ2-3; D is possibly TRBD1 (5 bases). From germline, CDR1 is SGHDN and CDR2 FVKESK. The CDR3 runs 15 residues. The V end lost 3 bases, the J end lost 4 bases, and 14 bases lay between the germline ends. CDR3: CASSQYSGAADTQYF. In DNA form, the CDR3 reads TGTGCCAGCAGCCAGTACAGTGGGGCAGCAGATACGCAGTATTTT.

CDR3 loop: CASSQGSMGLAGLNEQFF. CDR3 sequence (DNA): TGCGCCAGCAGCCAAGGGTCCATGGGACTAGCGGGACTCAATGAGCAGTTCTTC. The chain uses TRBV4-3 and TRBJ2-1; 13 positions match TRBD2. The CDR3 is 18 residues long. Germline CDR1 reads LGHNA; CDR2 reads YSLEER. J lost 6 bases, V lost 1 base, and 9 bases had no gene match.

This clonotype was detected a few times. V is TRBV5-6 and J is TRBJ1-2; D ambiguous. The germline CDR1 and CDR2 sequences are SGHDT and YYEEEE. CDR3 size: 12 residues. V was pared by 3 bases and J by 8 bases, with 11 bases between. The CDR3 bases are TGTGCCAGCAGCTACCAGGTATCAGGCTACACCTTC. It yields the protein CASSYQVSGYTF.

A few counts support this clonotype. The chain links TRBV24-1 to TRBJ2-1; D call uncertain. In germline, CDR1 is KGHDR, CDR2 SFDVKD. The length of the CDR3 is 16 residues. V was cut by 5 bases and J by 3 bases, with 16 bases left in between. The CDR3 DNA is TGTGCCACCAGTGGTCCGGATTCAAAAGGCTACAATGAGCAGTTCTTC. It yields the protein CATSGPDSKGYNEQFF.

The gene calls are TRBV12-3 or TRBV12-4 and TRBJ1-2; TRBD1 matches 7 bases. CDR3 length: 16 residues. J lost 4 bases, V lost 5 bases, and 13 bases had no gene match. CDR3 in DNA: TGTGCCAGCAGTCCTGGTGCTGACAGGGTCGGCTATGGCTACACCTTC. It translates to CASSPGADRVGYGYTF.

The chain carries TRBV6-6 and TRBJ2-7; D is possibly TRBD1 (5 bases). CDR1 and CDR2 from the germline V gene are MNHNY and SVGAGI (reference sequence). The V end lost 5 bases, the J end lost 6 bases, and 14 bases lay between the germline ends. CDR3 length: 13 residues. The CDR3 DNA reads TGTGCCAGCAGTCAGGGCCCTCCTGTCGAGCAGTACTTC. Encoded protein: CASSQGPPVEQYF.

The rearrangement links TRBV27 to TRBJ1-5, with a possible D match to TRBD1 (5 bases). CDR1 is MNHEY and CDR2 is SMNVEV in the germline V gene (reference sequence). The CDR3 contains 13 residues. The V gene lost 6 bases and the J gene lost 5 bases, with 11 bases spanning the gap. CDR3 in amino acids: CASRGPGDQPQHF. The CDR3, as DNA: TGTGCCAGCAGGGGCCCGGGGGATCAGCCCCAGCATTTT.

This clonotype was seen more than once but under ten times. This chain uses TRBV20-1 with TRBJ2-1; D gene unclear. Germline values: CDR1 DFQATT, CDR2 SNEGSKA (reference sequence). Trimming removed 3 bases at V and 6 bases at J, with 9 bases between. CDR3 length: 12 residues. This CDR3 reads CSASPARNEQFF. The CDR3 coding sequence is TGCAGTGCTAGCCCGGCCCGCAATGAGCAGTTCTTC.

There are a few counts of this clonotype. The chain recombines TRBV14 with TRBJ2-5; possible D gene TRBD1, 6 bases. V was shortened by 5 bases and J by 5 bases, with 12 bases between the two germline ends. This CDR3 contains 13 residues. In germline, CDR1 is SGHDN, CDR2 FVKESK. The DNA for the CDR3 is TGTGCCAGCAGCAGGACAGCTTCTGAGACCCAGTACTTC. It codes for CASSRTASETQYF.

This clonotype was seen a few times. The V and J genes are TRBV25-1 and TRBJ1-1; D perhaps matches TRBD1 (5 bases). The CDR3 covers 14 residues. Germline V CDR1 and CDR2: MGHDK, SYGVNS. V was pared by 7 bases and J by 7 bases, with 19 bases between. The CDR3 DNA sequence: TGTGCCAGCACAAGGACCCGGCTAGGGGATGAAGCTTTCTTT. Protein: CASTRTRLGDEAFF.

This clonotype was picked up a small number of times. The J gene is TRBJ2-2, the V gene TRBV5-6; TRBD2 aligns across 9 bases. Germline values: CDR1 SGHDT, CDR2 YYEEEE. The CDR3 sequence is 18 residues long. The junction had 14 bases not matched to a gene; V was cut back by 4 bases and J by 4 bases. The CDR3 is CASSHWDARRGGTGELFF. In DNA form, the CDR3 reads TGTGCCAGCAGCCATTGGGATGCGCGGCGGGGGGGCACCGGGGAGCTGTTTTTT.

This clonotype was found a few times. The genes are TRBV6-1 and TRBJ1-5; D is unclear. Deletions cut 8 bases from V and 0 bases from J, with 5 bases between. Germline V gives CDR1 MNHNS, CDR2 SASEGT. This CDR3 has 12 residues. Here the CDR3 reads CASDYSNQPQHF. The CDR3 region has the DNA TGTGCCAGCGATTATAGCAATCAGCCCCAGCATTTT.

The table lists this clonotype with a few counts. This chain links TRBV2 with TRBJ1-6; TRBD1 agrees at 8 bases. With V trimmed by 4 bases and J by 1 base, 6 bases remained unmatched. The CDR3 runs 17 residues. Per the germline V gene, CDR1 is SNHLY and CDR2 is FYNNEI. CDR3 residues: CASSGQGAFSYNSPLHF. Here the CDR3 DNA reads TGTGCCAGCAGTGGGCAGGGGGCGTTTTCCTATAATTCACCCCTCCACTTT.

The rearrangement uses TRBV6-5 and TRBJ2-4; unclear D gene. The CDR3 is 16 residues long. CDR1 is MNHEY, CDR2 SVGAGI, per germline. The V end lost 0 bases, the J end lost 1 base, and 10 bases lay between the germline ends. The CDR3 loop reads CASSYSKSYAKNIQYF. In nucleotides, the CDR3 is TGTGCCAGCAGTTACTCGAAATCGTACGCCAAAAACATTCAGTACTTC.

This clonotype was seen only a few times. The chain recombines TRBV5-1 with TRBJ2-3; D remains ambiguous. Trimming cost V 0 bases and J 6 bases, with 11 bases left between them. CDR1 is SGHRS and CDR2 is YFSETQ in the germline V gene. The CDR3 is 14 amino acids. In nucleotides, the CDR3 is TGCGCCAGCAGCTTGGGGGCGTCGCGGGATACGCAGTATTTT. Its translation is CASSLGASRDTQYF.

This chain uses TRBV20-1 with TRBJ1-2; 9 nucleotides align to TRBD1. Germline loops: CDR1 DFQATT, CDR2 SNEGSKA (reference sequence). This CDR3 comprises 14 residues. The junction had 11 bases not matched to a gene; V was cut back by 5 bases and J by 7 bases. CDR3 in DNA: TGCAGTGCTTCGGCCCCGGGACAGGGACGTGGCTACACCTTC. This codes for CSASAPGQGRGYTF.

The genes are TRBV12-5 and TRBJ2-3; possibly TRBD1 for D (6 bases). Trimming took 0 bases from V and 5 from J, leaving 9 bases between them. CDR3 size: 14 residues. Germline lookup yields CDR1 LGHNT and CDR2 FRNRAP. CDR3: CASGLVQGGDTQYF. CDR3 DNA sequence: TGTGCTAGTGGTTTGGTACAGGGTGGAGATACGCAGTATTTT.

This clonotype came up a few times. The V and J genes are TRBV9 and TRBJ1-2; unclear D gene. V lost 3 bases, J lost 8 bases, and 8 bases lay in between. Germline lookup yields CDR1 SGDLS and CDR2 YYNGEE. This CDR3 spans 11 amino acids. In nucleotides, the CDR3 is TGTGCCAGCAGCGCCGGGTGGGGCTACACCTTC. It is translated as CASSAGWGYTF.

This clonotype was counted only a few times. The chain employs TRBV7-3 and TRBJ2-5; 7 bases agree with TRBD2. After removal of 5 bases from V and 2 bases from J, the junction contained 5 bases not matched to a gene. There are 14 residues in the CDR3. CDR1 is SGHTA and CDR2 is FQGTGA in the germline V gene. The CDR3 DNA follows: TGTGCCAGCAGCCTACTCGGGGGGCAAGAGACCCAGTACTTC. As protein: CASSLLGGQETQYF.